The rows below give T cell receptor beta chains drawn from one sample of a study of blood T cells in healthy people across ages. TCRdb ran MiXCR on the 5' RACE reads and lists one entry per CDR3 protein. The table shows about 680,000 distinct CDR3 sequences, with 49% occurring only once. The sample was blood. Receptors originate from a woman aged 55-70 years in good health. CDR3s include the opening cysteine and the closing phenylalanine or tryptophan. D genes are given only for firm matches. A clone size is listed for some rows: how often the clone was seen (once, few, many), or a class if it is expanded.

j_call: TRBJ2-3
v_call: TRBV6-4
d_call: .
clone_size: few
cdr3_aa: CASSRSASTDTQYF
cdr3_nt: TGTGCCAGCTCCCGCTCAGCTAGCACAGATACGCAGTATTTT

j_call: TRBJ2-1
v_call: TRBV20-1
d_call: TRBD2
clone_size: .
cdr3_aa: CSARAPRLAGGGSYNEQFF
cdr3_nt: TGCAGTGCTAGAGCCCCCCGACTAGCGGGAGGGGGCTCCTACAATGAGCAGTTCTTC

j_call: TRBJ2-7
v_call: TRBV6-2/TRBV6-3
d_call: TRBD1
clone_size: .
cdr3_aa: CASSPLRTGGTCEQYF
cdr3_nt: TGTGCCAGCAGTCCCCTTCGGACAGGGGGAACTTGCGAGCAGTACTTC

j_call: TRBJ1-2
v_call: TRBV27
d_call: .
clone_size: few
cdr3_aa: CASSLRDPEYGYTF
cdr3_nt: TGTGCCAGCAGTTTAAGGGACCCTGAGTATGGCTACACCTTC

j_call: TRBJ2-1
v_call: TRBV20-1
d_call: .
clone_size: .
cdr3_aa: CSARDSRATDNEQFF
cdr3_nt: TGCAGTGCTAGAGATAGTCGGGCCACCGACAATGAGCAGTTCTTC

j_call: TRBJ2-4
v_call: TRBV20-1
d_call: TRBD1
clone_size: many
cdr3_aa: CSAMGTAAKNIQYF
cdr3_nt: TGCAGTGCAATGGGGACAGCAGCCAAAAACATTCAGTACTTC

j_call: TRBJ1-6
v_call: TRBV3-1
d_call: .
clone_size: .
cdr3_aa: CASSRGTISPLHF
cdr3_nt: TGTGCCAGCAGCCGCGGGACGATTTCACCCCTCCACTTT

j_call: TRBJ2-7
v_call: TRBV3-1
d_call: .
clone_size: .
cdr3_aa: CASSQTDGAYEQYF
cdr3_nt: TGTGCCAGCAGCCAAACGGACGGAGCCTACGAGCAGTACTTC

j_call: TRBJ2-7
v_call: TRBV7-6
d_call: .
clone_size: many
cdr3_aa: CASSSTTVSYEQYF
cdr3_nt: TGTGCCAGCAGCTCAACGACAGTCTCCTACGAGCAGTACTTC

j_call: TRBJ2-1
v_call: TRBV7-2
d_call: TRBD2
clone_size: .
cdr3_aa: CASSYSGRKWDEQFF
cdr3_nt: TGTGCCAGCAGCTATAGCGGGAGAAAATGGGATGAGCAGTTCTTC

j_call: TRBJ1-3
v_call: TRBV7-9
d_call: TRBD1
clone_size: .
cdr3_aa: CASSSQGNGNTIYF
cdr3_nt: TGTGCCAGCAGCTCACAGGGGAATGGAAACACCATATATTTT

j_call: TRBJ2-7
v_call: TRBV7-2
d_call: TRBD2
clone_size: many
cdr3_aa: CASSLVFGRGDEQYF
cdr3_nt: TGTGCCAGCAGCTTAGTGTTCGGGAGGGGAGACGAGCAGTACTTC

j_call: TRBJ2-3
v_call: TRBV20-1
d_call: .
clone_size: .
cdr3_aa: CSARDFPRGTGGTDTQYF
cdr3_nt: TGCAGTGCTAGAGATTTCCCCAGGGGCACAGGAGGCACAGATACGCAGTATTTT

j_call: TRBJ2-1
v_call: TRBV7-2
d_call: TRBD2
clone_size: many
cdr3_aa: CASRLLTGGRHNEQFF
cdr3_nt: TGTGCCAGCAGACTCCTGACGGGAGGGAGGCACAATGAGCAGTTCTTC

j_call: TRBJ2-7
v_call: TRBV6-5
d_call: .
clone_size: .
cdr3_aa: CASSPFRYEQYF
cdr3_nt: TGTGCCAGCAGCCCCTTCCGTTACGAGCAGTACTTC

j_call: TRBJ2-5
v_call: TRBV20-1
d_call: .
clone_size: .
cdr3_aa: CSAAHREQYF
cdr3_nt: TGCAGTGCTGCCCACCGTGAGCAGTACTTC

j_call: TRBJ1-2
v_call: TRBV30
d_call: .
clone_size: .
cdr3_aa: CAWSSGANYGYTF
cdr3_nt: TGTGCCTGGAGCTCGGGCGCAAACTATGGCTACACCTTC

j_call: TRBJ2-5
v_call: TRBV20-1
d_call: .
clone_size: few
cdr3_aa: CSAKKTQKETQYF
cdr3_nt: TGCAGTGCTAAGAAAACACAAAAAGAGACCCAGTACTTC

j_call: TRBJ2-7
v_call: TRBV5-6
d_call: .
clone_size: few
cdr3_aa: CASSSPQSSYNEQYF
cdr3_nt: TGTGCCAGCAGCTCCCCCCAGAGCTCCTACAATGAGCAGTACTTC

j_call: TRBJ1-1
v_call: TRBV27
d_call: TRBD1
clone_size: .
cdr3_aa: CASSQGGLEAFF
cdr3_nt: TGTGCCAGCAGCCAGGGGGGGCTTGAAGCTTTCTTT

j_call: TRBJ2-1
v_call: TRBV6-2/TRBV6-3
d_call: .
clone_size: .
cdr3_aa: CASSYSSGAVGNEQFF
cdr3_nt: TGTGCCAGCAGTTACTCGTCCGGAGCGGTTGGAAATGAGCAGTTCTTC

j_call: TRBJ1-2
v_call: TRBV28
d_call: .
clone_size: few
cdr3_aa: CASTGTVYGYTF
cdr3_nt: TGTGCCAGCACCGGGACGGTCTATGGCTACACCTTC

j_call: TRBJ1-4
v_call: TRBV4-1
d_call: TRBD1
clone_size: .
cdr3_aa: CASSQEDRINEKLFF
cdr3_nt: TGCGCCAGCAGCCAAGAGGACAGGATCAATGAAAAACTGTTTTTT

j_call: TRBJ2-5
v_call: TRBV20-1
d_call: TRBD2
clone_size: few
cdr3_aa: CSARDAGASGIRDQETQYF
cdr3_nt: TGCAGTGCTAGAGATGCCGGGGCTAGCGGGATAAGGGACCAAGAGACCCAGTACTTC

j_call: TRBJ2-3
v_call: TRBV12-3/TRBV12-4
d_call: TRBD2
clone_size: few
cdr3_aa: CASSLALLAGTDTQYF
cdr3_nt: TGTGCCAGCAGTTTAGCGCTTTTAGCGGGTACAGATACGCAGTATTTT

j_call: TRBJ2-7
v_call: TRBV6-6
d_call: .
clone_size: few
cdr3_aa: CASSYGGEGAYEQYF
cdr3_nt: TGTGCCAGCAGTTACGGAGGGGAGGGGGCCTACGAGCAGTACTTC

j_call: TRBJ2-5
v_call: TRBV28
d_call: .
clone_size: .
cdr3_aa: CASSLRGSPQETQYF
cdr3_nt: TGTGCCAGCAGTTTACGGGGATCCCCCCAAGAGACCCAGTACTTC

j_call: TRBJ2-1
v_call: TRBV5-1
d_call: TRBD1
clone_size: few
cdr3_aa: CASSWQGTGVDEQFF
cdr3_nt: TGCGCCAGCAGCTGGCAGGGAACAGGGGTCGATGAGCAGTTCTTC

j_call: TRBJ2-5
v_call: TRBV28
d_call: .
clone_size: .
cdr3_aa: CASSELGGTQYF
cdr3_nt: TGTGCCAGCAGTGAACTAGGAGGGACCCAGTACTTC

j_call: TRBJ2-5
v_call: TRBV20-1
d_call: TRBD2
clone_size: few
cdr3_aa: CSAGRLAGGPVYNEQYF
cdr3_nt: TGCAGTGCGGGCCGACTAGCGGGAGGGCCGGTCTACAATGAGCAGTACTTC

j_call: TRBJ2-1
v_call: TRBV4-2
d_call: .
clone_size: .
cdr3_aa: CASSQDWTTGEQFF
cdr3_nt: TGTGCCAGCAGCCAAGATTGGACGACCGGCGAGCAGTTCTTC

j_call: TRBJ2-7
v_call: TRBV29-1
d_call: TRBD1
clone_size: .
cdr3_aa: CSIRQGRIYEQYF
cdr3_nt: TGCAGCATCAGACAGGGGAGAATCTACGAGCAGTACTTC

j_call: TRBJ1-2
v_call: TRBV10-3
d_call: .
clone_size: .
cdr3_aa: CAHSRAGGEGYTF
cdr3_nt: TGTGCCCACTCGCGGGCGGGGGGCGAAGGCTACACCTTC

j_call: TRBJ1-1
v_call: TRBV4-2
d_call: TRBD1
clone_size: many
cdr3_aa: CASSQDATRQGRATEAFF
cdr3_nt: TGTGCCAGCAGCCAAGACGCAACTAGACAGGGTCGGGCCACTGAAGCTTTCTTT

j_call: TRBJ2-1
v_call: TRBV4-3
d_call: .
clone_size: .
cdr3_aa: CASSQDRIGTTINEQFF
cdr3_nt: TGCGCCAGCAGCCAAGATCGTATAGGGACGACCATTAATGAGCAGTTCTTC

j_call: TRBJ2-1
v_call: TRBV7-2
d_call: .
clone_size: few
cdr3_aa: CASSLVVSTNNEQFF
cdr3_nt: TGTGCCAGCAGCTTAGTGGTCAGTACAAACAATGAGCAGTTCTTC

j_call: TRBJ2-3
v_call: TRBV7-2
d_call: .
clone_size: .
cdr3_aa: CASSFRGSSADTQYF
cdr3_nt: TGTGCCAGCAGCTTTCGGGGATCTTCAGCAGATACGCAGTATTTT

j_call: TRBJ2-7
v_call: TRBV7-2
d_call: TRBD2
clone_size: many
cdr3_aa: CASSRTSGSYYEQYF
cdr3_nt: TGTGCCAGCAGCCGCACTAGCGGGAGTTATTACGAGCAGTACTTC

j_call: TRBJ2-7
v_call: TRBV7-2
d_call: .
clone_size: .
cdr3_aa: CASSPQGFNSYEQYF
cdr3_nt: TGTGCCAGCAGCCCACAGGGATTTAACTCCTACGAGCAGTACTTC

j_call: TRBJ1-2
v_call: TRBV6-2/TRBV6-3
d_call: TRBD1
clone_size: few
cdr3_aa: CASTRDRSYGYTF
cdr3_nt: TGTGCCAGCACCCGGGACAGGAGCTATGGCTACACCTTC

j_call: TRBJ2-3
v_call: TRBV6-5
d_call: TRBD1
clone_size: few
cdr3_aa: CASRPTGTDTQYF
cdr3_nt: TGTGCCAGCAGGCCGACAGGGACAGATACGCAGTATTTT

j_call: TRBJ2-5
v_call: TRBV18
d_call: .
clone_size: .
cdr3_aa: CASSPIQGVQETQYF
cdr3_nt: TGTGCCAGCTCACCAATACAAGGAGTCCAAGAGACCCAGTACTTC

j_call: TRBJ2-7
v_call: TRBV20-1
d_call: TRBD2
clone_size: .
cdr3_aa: CSAIDRGGGTYEQYF
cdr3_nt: TGCAGTGCTATCGATCGGGGCGGGGGAACCTACGAGCAGTACTTC

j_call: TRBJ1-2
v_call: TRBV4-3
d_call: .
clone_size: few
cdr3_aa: CASSQDVASPTLPNYGYTF
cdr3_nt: TGCGCCAGCAGCCAAGATGTGGCCAGTCCTACACTACCTAACTATGGCTACACCTTC

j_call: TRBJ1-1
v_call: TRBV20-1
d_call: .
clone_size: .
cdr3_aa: CSASKGSGTEAFF
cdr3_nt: TGCAGTGCTAGTAAAGGGAGTGGCACTGAAGCTTTCTTT